The clone carrying this TCR beta chain was counted only a few times. Its antigen is still unknown. The sample originates from a study of T cells after yellow fever vaccination. The study, taken as a whole, reports: Overlap between CD4 and CD8 compartments was detected for a small share of clonotypes. FACS-sorted repertoires could contain abundant clonotypes contaminating from the bulk population. Booster sampling recovered most clones from primary vaccination (roughly 97% CD4, roughly 88% CD8).

Template switching with 5'RACE generated the TCR cDNA and added a universal primer site and UMIs. In TCRdb, the 5' RACE reads were re-called with MiXCR into one record per CDR3 protein. Of 400,000 to 650,000 distinct CDR3 sequences in the sample, 21% were seen once. The sequence derives from a man aged 18 to 30 who received the YFV17D yellow fever vaccine. The input for sequencing was PBMCs, taken approximately 22 days after the first yellow fever vaccination.

CDR3: CASSPRTGSGGYTF. The CDR3 DNA is TGTGCCAGCAGCCCAAGGACAGGGTCTGGGGGCTACACCTTC. This chain links TRBV12-3 or TRBV12-4 with TRBJ1-2, with 8 bases that match TRBD1. Trimming removed 6 bases from V and 8 bases from J; junction bases left unmatched: 11. The CDR3 contains 14 residues.